This T cell receptor (beta chain) was retrieved from a study of stem cell transplantation in POMP-related autoinflammatory disease. The protocol was immunoSEQ multiplex PCR, while the TCRdb copy is restricted to in-frame clones and leaves out a portion. Among tens of thousands of clones, just over 90% were seen once, and the ten largest hold about 0.69%. This clone was seen a few times. Germline V gene lookup returns CDR1 GTSNPN and CDR2 SVGIG (reference sequence). The CDR3 has 13 amino acids. V lost 0 bases, J lost 5 bases, and 7 bases lay in between. This TCR derives from a human patient with POMP-related autoinflammation and immune dysregulation (PRAID). A subset of T cells may come from the graft donor. This rearrangement joins TRBV30 to TRBJ2-2, with unresolved D. Material: CD4+ T cells from PBMCs, obtained after stem cell transplantation. CDR3 in amino acids: CAWSVLVTGELFF. Here the CDR3 DNA reads TGTGCCTGGAGTGTTCTGGTAACCGGGGAGCTGTTTTTT.